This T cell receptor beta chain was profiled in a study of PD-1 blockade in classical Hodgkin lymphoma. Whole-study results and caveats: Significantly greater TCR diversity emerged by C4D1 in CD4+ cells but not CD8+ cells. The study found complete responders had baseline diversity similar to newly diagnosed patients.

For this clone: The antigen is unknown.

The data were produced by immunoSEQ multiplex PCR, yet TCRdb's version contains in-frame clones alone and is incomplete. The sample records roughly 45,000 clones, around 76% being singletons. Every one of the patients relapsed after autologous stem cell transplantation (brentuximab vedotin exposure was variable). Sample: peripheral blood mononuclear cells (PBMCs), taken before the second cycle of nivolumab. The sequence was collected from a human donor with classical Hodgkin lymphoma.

CDR3 in DNA: TGTGCCAGCAGCGTAGGTACGGGGTTCGACGAGCAGTACTTC. Translating gives CASSVGTGFDEQYF. The chain links TRBV9 to TRBJ2-7; a possible D gene is TRBD2 (5 bases). The CDR3 totals 14 residues. Germline lookup yields CDR1 SGDLS and CDR2 YYNGEE. V dropped 0 bases and J dropped 5 bases, with 12 bases sitting between them.